This T cell receptor beta chain was documented in a study of beta chain features in type 1 diabetes. J was trimmed by 3 bases and V by 5 bases; bases with no gene match: 4. Germline CDR1 MDHEN, CDR2 SYDVKM. The CDR3 length is 14 residues. Findings of the study overall: When Type 1 diabetes patients were examined, their TCRB CDR3s proved moderately but significantly shorter in all four CD4+ subsets.

This clone has a handful of counts. Its antigen is not known. Investigators reverse transcribed all isolated RNA, so they sequenced expressed TCRB transcripts. TCRdb's table, derived via immunoSEQ multiplex PCR, lists solely in-frame clones and lacks some. In the table there are 500,000 to 800,000 clones, roughly 12% of which are singletons. V usage is TRBV28 and J usage is TRBJ2-7; 10 bases are shared with TRBD1. This receptor was taken from a man younger than 40 with type 1 diabetes. Input material: naive CD4+ T cells from blood. The CDR3 DNA is TGTGCCAGCAGTGTAGACAGGGGGCTCTACGAGCAGTACTTC. This codes for CASSVDRGLYEQYF.